A single T cell receptor (beta chain) is shown here with its context. From germline, CDR1 is MNHEY and CDR2 SVGEGT. V lost 2 bases to trimming and J lost 5 bases, with 10 bases between them. The length of the CDR3 is 13 residues. The protocol was immunoSEQ multiplex PCR, while the TCRdb copy is restricted to in-frame clones and leaves out a portion. Seen here are 95,000 to 150,000 clones, around 80% observed once, and the top ten hold 16%. This sample is drawn from a study of blood T cell repertoires in COVID-19. The specimen was peripheral blood. This sequence joins TRBV6-2 or TRBV6-3 and TRBJ2-7; TRBD2 is a possible D gene (6 bases). This receptor was obtained from a man in his sixties with active or convalescent COVID-19. In DNA, the CDR3 is TGTGCCAGCAGTTACAGGAGGGACCACGAGCAGTACTTC. Its translation is CASSYRRDHEQYF.